This TCR beta chain was found in a study of shared clonotypes between healthy human individuals. The V and J ends lost 4 bases and 3 bases, in that order; junction bases with no gene match: 6. The germline gives CDR1 SGDLS, CDR2 YYNGEE. The CDR3 extends over 15 amino acids. Clones were sequenced by immunoSEQ multiplex PCR, and TCRdb holds only the in-frame ones, with some missing. The data show just over 2,000,000 clones, with about 95% seen just once and more than 0.95% held by the top ten. Selected positively for CCR7 and CD45RO-negative, naive CD8 cells excluded terminally differentiated effector memory CD45RA+ cells.

The genes are TRBV9 and TRBJ2-3; 9 nucleotides agree with TRBD2. The receptor was derived from a man aged 18 to 35 in good health. Sequencing was carried out using naive CD8+ T cells sorted from blood. The CDR3 nucleotides read TGTGCCAGCAGCTTTAGCGGGAGTTTAACAGATACGCAGTATTTT. Translating gives CASSFSGSLTDTQYF.